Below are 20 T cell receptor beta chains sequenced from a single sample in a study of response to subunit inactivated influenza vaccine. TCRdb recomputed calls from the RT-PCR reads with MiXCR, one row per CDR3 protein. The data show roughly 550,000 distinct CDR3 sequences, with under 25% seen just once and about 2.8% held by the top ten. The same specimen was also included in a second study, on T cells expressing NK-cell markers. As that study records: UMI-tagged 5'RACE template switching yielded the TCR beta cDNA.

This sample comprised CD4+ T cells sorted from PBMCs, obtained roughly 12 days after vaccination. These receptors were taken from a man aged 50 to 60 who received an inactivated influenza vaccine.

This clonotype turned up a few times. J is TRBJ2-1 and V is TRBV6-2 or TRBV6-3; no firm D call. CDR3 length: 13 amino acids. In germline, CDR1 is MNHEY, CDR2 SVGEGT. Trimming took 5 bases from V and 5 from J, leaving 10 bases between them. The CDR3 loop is CASSNVRDNEQFF. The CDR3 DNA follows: TGTGCCAGCAGTAATGTAAGGGACAATGAGCAGTTCTTC.

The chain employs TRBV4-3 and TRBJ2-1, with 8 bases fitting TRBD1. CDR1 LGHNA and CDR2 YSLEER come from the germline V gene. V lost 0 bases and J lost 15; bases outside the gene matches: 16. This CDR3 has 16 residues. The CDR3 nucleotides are TGCGCCAGCAGCCAAGAGTTGACGGGGACAGGCGACAGGACGTTCTTC. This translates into CASSQELTGTGDRTFF.

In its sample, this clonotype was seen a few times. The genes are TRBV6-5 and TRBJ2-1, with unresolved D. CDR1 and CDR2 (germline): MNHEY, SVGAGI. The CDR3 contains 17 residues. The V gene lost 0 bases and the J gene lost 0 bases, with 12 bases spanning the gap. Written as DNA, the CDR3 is TGTGCCAGCAGTTACTCGCCCAAAACCGGCTCCTACAATGAGCAGTTCTTC. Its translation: CASSYSPKTGSYNEQFF.

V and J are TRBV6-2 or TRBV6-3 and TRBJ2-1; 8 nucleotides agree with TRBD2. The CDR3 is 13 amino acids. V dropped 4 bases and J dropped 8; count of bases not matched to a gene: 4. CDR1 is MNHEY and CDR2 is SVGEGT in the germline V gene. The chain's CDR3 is CASSWSGSYEQFF. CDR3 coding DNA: TGTGCCAGCAGTTGGAGCGGGAGCTATGAGCAGTTCTTC.

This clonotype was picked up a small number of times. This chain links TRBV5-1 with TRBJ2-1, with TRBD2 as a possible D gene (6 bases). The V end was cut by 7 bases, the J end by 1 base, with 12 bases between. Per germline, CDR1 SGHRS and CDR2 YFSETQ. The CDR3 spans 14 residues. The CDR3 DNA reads TGCGCCAGCTGTGCGGAGGGGTCCTACAATGAGCAGTTCTTC. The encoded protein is CASCAEGSYNEQFF.

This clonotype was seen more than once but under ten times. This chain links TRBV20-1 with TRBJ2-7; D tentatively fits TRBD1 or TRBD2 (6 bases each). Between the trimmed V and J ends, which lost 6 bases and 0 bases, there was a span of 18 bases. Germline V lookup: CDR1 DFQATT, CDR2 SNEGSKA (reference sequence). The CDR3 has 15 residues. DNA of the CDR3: TGCAGTGCGTATGGGGGCGGGGACTTCTCCTACGAGCAGTACTTC. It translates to CSAYGGGDFSYEQYF.

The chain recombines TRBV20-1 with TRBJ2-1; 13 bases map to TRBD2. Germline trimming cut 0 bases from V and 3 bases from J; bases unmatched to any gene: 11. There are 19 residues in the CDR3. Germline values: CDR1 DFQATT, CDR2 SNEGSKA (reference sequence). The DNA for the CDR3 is TGCAGTGCTAGAGATCAGTTCACTAGCGGGAGGGGTAACTACAATGAGCAGTTCTTC. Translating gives CSARDQFTSGRGNYNEQFF.

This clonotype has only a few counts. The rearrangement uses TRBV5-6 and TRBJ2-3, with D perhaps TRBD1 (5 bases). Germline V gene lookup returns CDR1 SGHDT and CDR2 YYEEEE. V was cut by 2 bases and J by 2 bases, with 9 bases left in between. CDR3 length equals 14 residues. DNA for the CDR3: TGTGCCAGCAGCTTTAAGACAGTCACAGATACGCAGTATTTT. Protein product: CASSFKTVTDTQYF.

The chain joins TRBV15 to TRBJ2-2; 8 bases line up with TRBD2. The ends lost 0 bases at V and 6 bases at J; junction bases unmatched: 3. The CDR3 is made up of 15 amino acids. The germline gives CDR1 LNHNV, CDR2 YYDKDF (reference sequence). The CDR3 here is CATSRDRGGAGELFF. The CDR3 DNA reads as TGTGCCACCAGCAGAGATCGGGGGGGGGCCGGGGAGCTGTTTTTT.

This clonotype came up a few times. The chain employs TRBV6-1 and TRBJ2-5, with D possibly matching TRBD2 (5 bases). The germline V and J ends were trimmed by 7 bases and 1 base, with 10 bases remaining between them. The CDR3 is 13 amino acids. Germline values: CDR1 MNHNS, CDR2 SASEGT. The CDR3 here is CASTEGLQETQYF. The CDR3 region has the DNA TGTGCCAGCACCGAGGGTCTCCAAGAGACCCAGTACTTC.

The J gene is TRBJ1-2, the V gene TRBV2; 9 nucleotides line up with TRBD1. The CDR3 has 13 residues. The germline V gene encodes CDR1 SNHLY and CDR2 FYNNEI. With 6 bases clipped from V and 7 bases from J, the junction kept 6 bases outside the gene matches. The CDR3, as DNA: TGTGCCAGCAGACTAGGGACAGGGAGTGGCTACACCTTC. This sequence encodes CASRLGTGSGYTF.

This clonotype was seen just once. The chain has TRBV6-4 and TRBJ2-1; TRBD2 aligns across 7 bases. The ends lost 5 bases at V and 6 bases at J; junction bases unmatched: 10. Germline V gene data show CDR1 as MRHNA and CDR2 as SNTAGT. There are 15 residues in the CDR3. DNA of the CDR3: TGTGCCAGCAGTCCCGCGGGGCTAGCGGTCAATGAGCAGTTCTTC. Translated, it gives CASSPAGLAVNEQFF.

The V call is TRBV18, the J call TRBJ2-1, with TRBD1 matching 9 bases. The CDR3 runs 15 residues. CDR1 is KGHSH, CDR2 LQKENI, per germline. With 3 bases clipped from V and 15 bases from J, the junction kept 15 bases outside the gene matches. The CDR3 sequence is CASSPPSRQGVVRFF. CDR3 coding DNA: TGTGCCAGCTCACCTCCATCCCGACAGGGGGTGGTAAGGTTCTTC.

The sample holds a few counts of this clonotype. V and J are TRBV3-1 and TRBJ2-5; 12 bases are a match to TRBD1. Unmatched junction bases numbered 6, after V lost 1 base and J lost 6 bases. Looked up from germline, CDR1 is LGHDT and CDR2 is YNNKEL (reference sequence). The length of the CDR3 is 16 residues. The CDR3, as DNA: TGTGCCAGCAGCCAAGGGGGGACAGGGGGCGGGAAGACCCAGTACTTC. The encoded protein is CASSQGGTGGGKTQYF.

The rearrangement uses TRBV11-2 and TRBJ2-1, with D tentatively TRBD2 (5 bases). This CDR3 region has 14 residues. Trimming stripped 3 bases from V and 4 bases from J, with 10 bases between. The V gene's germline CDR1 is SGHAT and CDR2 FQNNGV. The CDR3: CASSFGLRYNEQFF. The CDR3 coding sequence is TGTGCCAGCAGCTTCGGACTCAGGTACAATGAGCAGTTCTTC. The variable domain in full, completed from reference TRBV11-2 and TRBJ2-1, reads EAGVAQSPRYKIIEKRQSVAFWCNPISGHATLYWYQQILGQGPKLLIQFQNNGVVDDSQLPKDRFSAERLKGVDSTLKIQPAKLEDSAVYLCASSFGLRYNEQFFGPGTRLTVL.

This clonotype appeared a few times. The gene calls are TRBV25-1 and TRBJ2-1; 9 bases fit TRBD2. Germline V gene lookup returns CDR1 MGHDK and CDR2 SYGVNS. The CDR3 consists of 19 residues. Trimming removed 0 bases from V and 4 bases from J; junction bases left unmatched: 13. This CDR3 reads CASSEYRAGGPGGYNEQFF. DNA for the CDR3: TGTGCCAGCAGTGAATATCGAGCGGGGGGCCCCGGGGGGTACAATGAGCAGTTCTTC.

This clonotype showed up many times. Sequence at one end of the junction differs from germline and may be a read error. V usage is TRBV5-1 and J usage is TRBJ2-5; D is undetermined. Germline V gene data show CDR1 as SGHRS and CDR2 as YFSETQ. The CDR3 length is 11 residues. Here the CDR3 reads CASSRQETQYF. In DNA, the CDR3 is TGTGCCAGCAGTCGCCAAGAGACCCAGTACTTC. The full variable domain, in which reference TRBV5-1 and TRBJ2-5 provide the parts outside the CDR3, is KAGVTQTPRYLIKTRGQQVTLSCSPISGHRSVSWYQQTPGQGLQFLFEYFSETQRNKGNFPGRFSGRQFSNSRSEMNVSTLELGDSALYLCASSRQETQYFGPGTRLLVL.

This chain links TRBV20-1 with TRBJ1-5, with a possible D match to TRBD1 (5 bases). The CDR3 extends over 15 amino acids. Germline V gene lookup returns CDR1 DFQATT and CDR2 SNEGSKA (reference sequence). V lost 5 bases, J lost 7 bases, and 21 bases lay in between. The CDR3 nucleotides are TGCAGTGCTGGTCCCTCAGGGTTATTTGTCCAGCCCCAGCATTTT. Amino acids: CSAGPSGLFVQPQHF.

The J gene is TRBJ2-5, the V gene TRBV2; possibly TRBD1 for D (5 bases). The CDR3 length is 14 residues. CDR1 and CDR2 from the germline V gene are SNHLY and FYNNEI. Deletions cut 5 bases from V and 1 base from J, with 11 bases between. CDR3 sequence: CASSSRQPQETQYF. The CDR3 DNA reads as TGTGCCAGCAGTTCTCGACAGCCCCAAGAGACCCAGTACTTC.

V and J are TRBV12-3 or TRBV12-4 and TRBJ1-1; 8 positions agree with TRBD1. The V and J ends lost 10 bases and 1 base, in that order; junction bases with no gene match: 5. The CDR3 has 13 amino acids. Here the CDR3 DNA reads TGTGCCACCAAGACAGGGGAGAACACTGAAGCTTTCTTT. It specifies CATKTGENTEAFF.